Below, 2 T cell receptor beta chains from the same sample are listed, as sequenced in a study of blood T cells in healthy people across ages. A second about 6 to 11 cycle PCR used barcoded and J-beta primers. Each CDR3 protein gets one entry after TCRdb re-called the 5' RACE reads with MiXCR. The sample carries fewer than 750,000 distinct CDR3 sequences, roughly 48% recorded once. Sequencing input: blood. The source of these receptors is a man older than 75 in good health.

As regards this clonotype: This could be a read error, since a much larger clone is one nucleotide away. The CDR3 loop reads CASGLDSLNYGYTF. The DNA for the CDR3 is TGCGCCAGCGGCTTGGACAGCCTTAACTATGGCTACACCTTC. V gene TRBV5-1 combines with J gene TRBJ1-2; D may be TRBD1 (6 bases). Germline V gene sequence: CDR1 SGHRS, CDR2 YFSETQ. This CDR3 contains 14 residues.

In its sample, this clonotype was seen once. This chain links TRBV7-9 with TRBJ2-7; D not resolved. This CDR3 region has 13 residues. Trimming removed 5 bases from V and 1 base from J, with 9 bases in between. Per germline, CDR1 SEHNR and CDR2 FQNEAQ (reference sequence). CDR3 sequence reads: CASSPATSYEQYF. The CDR3 DNA follows: TGTGCCAGCAGCCCAGCGACATCCTACGAGCAGTACTTC.